The next 25 T cell receptor beta chains were all read from a single sample in a study of T cell repertoires in cytomegalovirus infection. TCRdb passed the reads through MiXCR, listing each CDR3 protein once. The table records some 270,000 distinct CDR3 sequences, approximately 15% of them present only once. The material sequenced was CD8+ T cells from PBMCs. The receptors originated from a human donor in good health (CMV status not recorded). Some clones in this sample may be carry-over from other donors' samples.

This rearrangement joins TRBV27 to TRBJ1-3, with TRBD1 matching 7 bases. The CDR3 is made up of 14 amino acids. Trimming cost V 5 bases and J 3 bases; bases outside gene matches: 4. Germline CDR1 MNHEY, CDR2 SMNVEV (reference sequence). CDR3: CASSTRQGGNTIYF. For the CDR3, the DNA is TGTGCCAGCAGTACAAGACAGGGTGGAAACACCATATATTTT.

The genes are TRBV20-1 and TRBJ2-1; D possibly matches TRBD1 or TRBD2 (5 bases each). V gave up 3 bases and J gave up 9 bases, with 18 bases separating them. CDR3 length: 14 residues. Per germline, CDR1 DFQATT and CDR2 SNEGSKA (reference sequence). CDR3 sequence (DNA): TGCAGTGCTAGTATCCGGGGCCTGGCGCGTGAGCAGTTCTTC. It is translated as CSASIRGLAREQFF.

The chain has TRBV28 and TRBJ1-3; unclear D gene. Germline CDR1 and CDR2: MDHEN and SYDVKM. The length of the CDR3 is 14 residues. V was clipped by 5 bases and J by 2 bases, with 10 bases between them. CDR3 loop: CASSAVETGNTIYF. The CDR3 region has the DNA TGTGCCAGCAGTGCCGTAGAGACTGGAAACACCATATATTTT. Full variable domain (remainder filled in from reference TRBV28 and TRBJ1-3): DVKVTQSSRYLVKRTGEKVFLECVQDMDHENMFWYRQDPGLGLRLIYFSYDVKMKEKGDIPEGYSVSREKKERFSLILESASTNQTSMYLCASSAVETGNTIYFGEGSWLTVV.

The V call is TRBV7-9, the J call TRBJ1-1, with D tentatively TRBD1 (6 bases). The CDR3 covers 12 residues. CDR1 SEHNR and CDR2 FQNEAQ come from the germline V gene (reference sequence). With 7 bases removed from V and 6 bases from J, the gap between germline ends came to 12 bases. The CDR3 sequence: CASTRGGSEAFF. CDR3 sequence (DNA): TGTGCCAGCACCCGAGGGGGTTCTGAAGCTTTCTTT.

This clonotype appeared a few times. The rearrangement uses TRBV5-6 and TRBJ1-5, with D hard to call. Germline lookup yields CDR1 SGHDT and CDR2 YYEEEE. CDR3 length: 11 residues. Trimming removed 4 bases from V and 6 bases from J, with 5 bases in between. CDR3 amino acids: CASSHGQPQHF. CDR3 sequence (DNA): TGTGCCAGCAGCCACGGTCAGCCCCAGCATTTT.

The sample holds a few counts of this clonotype. The CDR3 bases are TGTGCCAGCAGCAAGGGACGGATGGGGGAGGCTTTCTTT. Translated, it gives CASSKGRMGEAFF. The chain carries TRBV11-2 and TRBJ1-1; TRBD1 is a possible D gene (5 bases). CDR1 SGHAT and CDR2 FQNNGV come from the germline V gene. The germline V and J ends were trimmed by 5 bases and 11 bases, with 18 bases remaining between them. The CDR3 is 13 residues long.

This chain uses TRBV6-2 or TRBV6-3 with TRBJ2-5; 10 bases fit TRBD2. CDR1 and CDR2 (germline): MNHEY, SVGEGT. The V segment lost 7 bases and the J segment 1 base; nucleotides outside the gene matches: 6. CDR3 size: 15 residues. The chain's CDR3 is CASTSLAGAQETQYF. For the CDR3, the DNA is TGTGCCAGCACCAGTCTAGCGGGGGCCCAAGAGACCCAGTACTTC.

This clonotype has at least ten counts. The V gene is TRBV7-2, the J gene TRBJ1-1; the D is unclear. This CDR3 has 14 amino acids. Germline V gene data show CDR1 as SGHTA and CDR2 as FQGNSA. The V gene lost 1 base and the J gene lost 0 bases, with 6 bases spanning the gap. CDR3 protein: CASSLGLMNTEAFF. CDR3 sequence (DNA): TGTGCCAGCAGCTTAGGCCTCATGAACACTGAAGCTTTCTTT.

This clonotype was seen a handful of times. V and J are TRBV25-1 and TRBJ2-1, with unresolved D. The CDR3 extends over 16 amino acids. V was cut by 0 bases and J by 1 base, with 10 bases left in between. CDR1 is MGHDK and CDR2 is SYGVNS in the germline V gene. Here the CDR3 DNA reads TGTGCCAGCAGTGAATACTTGGCGGTTTCCTACAATGAGCAGTTCTTC. Translating it yields CASSEYLAVSYNEQFF.

With regard to this clonotype: A read error may explain this, as a much larger clone is one base away. The chain has TRBV6-6 and TRBJ2-3; D is uncertain. Germline CDR1 MNHNY, CDR2 SVGAGI (reference sequence). There are 16 residues in the CDR3. CDR3 bases: TGTGCCAACAGTTACTCTGGAACAGCAAGCACAGATACGCAGTATTTT. Residues: CANSYSGTASTDTQYF.

The chain joins TRBV29-1 to TRBJ2-1; no clear D. V lost 7 bases, J lost 5 bases, and 9 bases lay in between. The CDR3 covers 11 residues. Germline CDR1 and CDR2: SQVTM and ANQGSEA. The CDR3 nucleotides read TGCAGCGATGGCAGCGACAATGAGCAGTTCTTC. It specifies CSDGSDNEQFF.

This clonotype has at least ten counts. The chain recombines TRBV5-1 with TRBJ1-1; 8 nucleotides agree with TRBD1. The germline gives CDR1 SGHRS, CDR2 YFSETQ. Germline trimming cut 4 bases from V and 4 bases from J; bases unmatched to any gene: 6. CDR3 length equals 14 residues. The CDR3: CASSPGTGTTEAFF. The DNA for the CDR3 is TGCGCCAGCAGCCCCGGGACAGGCACCACTGAAGCTTTCTTT. The whole variable domain, filled in from reference TRBV5-1 and TRBJ1-1, reads KAGVTQTPRYLIKTRGQQVTLSCSPISGHRSVSWYQQTPGQGLQFLFEYFSETQRNKGNFPGRFSGRQFSNSRSEMNVSTLELGDSALYLCASSPGTGTTEAFFGQGTRLTVV.

This rearrangement joins TRBV5-1 to TRBJ2-7; the D call may be TRBD1 or TRBD2 (5 bases each). Germline lookup yields CDR1 SGHRS and CDR2 YFSETQ. This CDR3 is 15 amino acids long. Trimming cost V 0 bases and J 0 bases, with 10 bases left between them. The CDR3 sequence: CASSLARDASYEQYF. The CDR3, as DNA: TGCGCCAGCAGCTTGGCTAGGGACGCCTCCTACGAGCAGTACTTC.

The V call is TRBV20-1, the J call TRBJ2-7; unclear D gene. Per germline, CDR1 DFQATT and CDR2 SNEGSKA (reference sequence). CDR3 length: 14 amino acids. The V end was cut by 6 bases, the J end by 1 base, with 16 bases between. CDR3 sequence (DNA): TGCAGTGCCGCAACCACGGGCGATTCCTACGAGCAGTACTTC. It translates to CSAATTGDSYEQYF.

The V call is TRBV29-1, the J call TRBJ2-7; either TRBD1 or TRBD2 may fit D (5 bases each). CDR1 and CDR2 from the germline V gene are SQVTM and ANQGSEA. This CDR3 is 13 amino acids long. V was pared by 6 bases and J by 2 bases, with 14 bases between. The CDR3 DNA reads as TGCAGCGTGGGGGACGGACGGACCTACGAGCAGTACTTC. It specifies CSVGDGRTYEQYF.

This clonotype was seen a single time. This chain connects TRBV5-3 to TRBJ1-1; 10 positions agree with TRBD1. TRBV5-3 qualifies as an ORF whose function is uncertain. This CDR3 comprises 22 residues. The junction had 20 bases not matched to a gene; V was cut back by 0 bases and J by 0 bases. Here the CDR3 reads CARSLARDRGSVLRVMNTEAFF. The CDR3 DNA is TGTGCCAGAAGCTTGGCGCGGGACAGGGGATCGGTACTTCGAGTAATGAACACTGAAGCTTTCTTT.

Only a few counts were recorded for this clonotype. The V gene is TRBV6-2 or TRBV6-3, the J gene TRBJ2-7; D perhaps matches TRBD2 (6 bases). The V end lost 3 bases, the J end lost 4 bases, and 13 bases lay between the germline ends. CDR1 is MNHEY, CDR2 SVGEGT, per germline. This CDR3 contains 14 residues. CDR3 sequence reads: CASSYTGTSYEQYF. In DNA form, the CDR3 reads TGTGCCAGCAGTTATACCGGGACTTCTTACGAGCAGTACTTC.

The sample holds a few counts of this clonotype. The chain links TRBV10-3 to TRBJ1-1, with a possible D match to TRBD1 (6 bases). Trimming removed 7 bases at V and 3 bases at J, with 18 bases between. The CDR3 totals 15 residues. The germline V gene encodes CDR1 ENHRY and CDR2 SYGVKD. The CDR3 is CAITGEAGVYTEAFF. The CDR3 DNA follows: TGTGCCATCACGGGAGAGGCAGGGGTGTACACTGAAGCTTTCTTT.

In its sample, this clonotype was seen many times. The chain is built from TRBV11-2 and TRBJ1-3; D uncertain. This CDR3 comprises 16 residues. The V and J ends lost 0 bases and 0 bases respectively, with 9 bases between them. Germline CDR1 is SGHAT and CDR2 is FQNNGV. The DNA of the CDR3 is TGTGCCAGCAGCTTAGATAGAGGAACCTCTGGAAACACCATATATTTT. This gives the protein CASSLDRGTSGNTIYF. Based on the CDR3 plus reference TRBV11-2 and TRBJ1-3, the full variable domain is EAGVAQSPRYKIIEKRQSVAFWCNPISGHATLYWYQQILGQGPKLLIQFQNNGVVDDSQLPKDRFSAERLKGVDSTLKIQPAKLEDSAVYLCASSLDRGTSGNTIYFGEGSWLTVV.

There are many counts of this clonotype. V and J are TRBV19 and TRBJ2-1; 7 nucleotides line up with TRBD1. Per germline, CDR1 LNHDA and CDR2 SQIVND (reference sequence). The CDR3 length is 16 residues. V dropped 5 bases and J dropped 0; count of bases not matched to a gene: 7. CDR3 DNA: TGTGCCAGTAGTCACGACAGGGTGGTCTCCTACAATGAGCAGTTCTTC. It specifies CASSHDRVVSYNEQFF.

CDR3 loop: CASSYRSFNRVPNEKLFF. In nucleotides, the CDR3 is TGTGCCAGCAGTTACCGTTCATTTAACAGGGTTCCTAATGAAAAACTGTTTTTT. V usage is TRBV6-8 and J usage is TRBJ1-4; a weak D match, TRBD1 (6 bases). Germline CDR1 reads MNHGY; CDR2 reads SAAAGT. This CDR3 has 18 amino acids. V gave up 2 bases and J gave up 3 bases, with 19 bases separating them.

This clonotype came up a few times. V and J are TRBV19 and TRBJ2-1; 7 nucleotides align to TRBD1. With 3 bases clipped from V and 9 bases from J, the junction kept 14 bases outside the gene matches. Germline V gene lookup returns CDR1 LNHDA and CDR2 SQIVND (reference sequence). The CDR3 consists of 16 residues. CDR3 coding DNA: TGTGCCAGTAGTATTCTAGTGTGGTACAGGGGCGGTGAGCAGTTCTTC. Translated: CASSILVWYRGGEQFF.

The chain is built from TRBV7-9 and TRBJ1-2; D is uncertain. Per germline, CDR1 SEHNR and CDR2 FQNEAQ (reference sequence). The V gene lost 5 bases and the J gene lost 5 bases, with 9 bases spanning the gap. This CDR3 region has 12 residues. CDR3 DNA sequence: TGTGCCAGCAGCCAGACTATATATGGCTACACCTTC. Its translation: CASSQTIYGYTF.

Points on this clonotype: Given a much more abundant clone one base away, this may be a read error. The chain links TRBV7-9 to TRBJ2-3; D assignment may be TRBD1 or TRBD2 (5 bases each). CDR3 length equals 16 residues. Trimming took 5 bases from V and 2 from J, leaving 17 bases between them. The germline V gene has CDR1 SEHNR and CDR2 FQNEAQ (reference sequence). CDR3 bases: TGTGCCAGCAGCCCACCTGGGGGAATCGACACAGATACGCAGTATTTT. It yields the protein CASSPPGGIDTDTQYF.

This clonotype was seen repeatedly, ten times or more. The V and J genes are TRBV6-5 and TRBJ2-3, with 8 bases identical to TRBD1. Germline trimming cut 5 bases from V and 5 bases from J; bases unmatched to any gene: 9. The germline gives CDR1 MNHEY, CDR2 SVGAGI. The CDR3 has 15 residues. CDR3 sequence reads: CASSLQTGERDTQYF. In DNA, the CDR3 is TGTGCCAGCAGTCTCCAGACAGGGGAAAGAGATACGCAGTATTTT.